One sample yielded the 11 T cell receptor beta chains listed below, sequenced in a study of monozygotic twins with inflammatory bowel disease. TCRdb re-called the 5' RACE reads and shows each CDR3 protein once, DNA omitted. The sample table includes around 100,000 distinct CDR3 sequences. The sample comprised blood. Receptor source: a human donor with ulcerative colitis or Crohn's disease, or a healthy co-twin of an affected twin (not recorded which).

The chain links TRBV29-1 to TRBJ2-3; with no DNA, the TCRdb D assignment of TRBD2 cannot be verified. The germline CDR1 and CDR2 sequences are SQVTM and ANQGSEA. The CDR3 sequence is 14 residues long. This chain's CDR3 is CSASGTSGRGTQYF.

The V call is TRBV10-3, the J call TRBJ2-7; the TRBD2 assignment by TCRdb is unverifiable without DNA. Per the germline V gene, CDR1 is ENHRY and CDR2 is SYGVKD. This CDR3 region has 18 residues. CDR3: CATPPLTSGFASSYEQYF.

V usage is TRBV20-1 and J usage is TRBJ1-4; TCRdb's D call of TRBD1 is untestable without DNA. Germline loops: CDR1 DFQATT, CDR2 SNEGSKA (reference sequence). The CDR3 has 13 residues. CDR3 amino acids: CSARSGAGEKLFF.

The chain has TRBV7-2 and TRBJ2-3. This CDR3 spans 15 amino acids. Germline assignment: CDR1 SGHTA and CDR2 FQGNSA. This chain's CDR3 is CASSLVGRRPDTQYF.

J is TRBJ1-6 and V is TRBV12-3 or TRBV12-4; TCRdb proposes TRBD1, but this gene call is untestable without DNA. This CDR3 has 13 residues. The CDR3: CASSRDRDSPLQF.

The chain has TRBV7-8 and TRBJ2-1; TCRdb names TRBD1, which stays unverified in the absence of DNA. Germline assignment: CDR1 SGHVS and CDR2 FQNEAQ. The CDR3 sequence is 14 residues long. The CDR3 protein is CASSLGIRDLEQFF.

V gene TRBV24-1 combines with J gene TRBJ2-5. Looked up from germline, CDR1 is KGHDR and CDR2 is SFDVKD. The CDR3 runs 14 residues. The CDR3 sequence is CASVRGTMWETQYF.

The rearrangement joins TRBV6-1 to TRBJ1-5. Per germline, CDR1 MNHNS and CDR2 SASEGT. The CDR3 is made up of 15 amino acids. The CDR3 loop is CASIELLGVGQPQHF.

V usage is TRBV6-4 and J usage is TRBJ2-3; checking the TCRdb D call of TRBD2 is not possible without DNA. Germline assignment: CDR1 MRHNA and CDR2 SNTAGT. The CDR3 spans 14 residues. The CDR3 spells CASSGTSGGDTQYF.

The chain has TRBV12-3 or TRBV12-4 and TRBJ2-7; TCRdb reports TRBD1, a call that lacks DNA to check it against. This CDR3 comprises 15 residues. The CDR3 sequence is CASRGGQGGSYEQYF.

The CDR3 protein is CASSPDLYYGYTF. This chain connects TRBV18 to TRBJ1-2; TCRdb outputs TRBD1, but without DNA this stays unchecked. Germline CDR1 is KGHSH and CDR2 is LQKENI. The CDR3 totals 13 residues.